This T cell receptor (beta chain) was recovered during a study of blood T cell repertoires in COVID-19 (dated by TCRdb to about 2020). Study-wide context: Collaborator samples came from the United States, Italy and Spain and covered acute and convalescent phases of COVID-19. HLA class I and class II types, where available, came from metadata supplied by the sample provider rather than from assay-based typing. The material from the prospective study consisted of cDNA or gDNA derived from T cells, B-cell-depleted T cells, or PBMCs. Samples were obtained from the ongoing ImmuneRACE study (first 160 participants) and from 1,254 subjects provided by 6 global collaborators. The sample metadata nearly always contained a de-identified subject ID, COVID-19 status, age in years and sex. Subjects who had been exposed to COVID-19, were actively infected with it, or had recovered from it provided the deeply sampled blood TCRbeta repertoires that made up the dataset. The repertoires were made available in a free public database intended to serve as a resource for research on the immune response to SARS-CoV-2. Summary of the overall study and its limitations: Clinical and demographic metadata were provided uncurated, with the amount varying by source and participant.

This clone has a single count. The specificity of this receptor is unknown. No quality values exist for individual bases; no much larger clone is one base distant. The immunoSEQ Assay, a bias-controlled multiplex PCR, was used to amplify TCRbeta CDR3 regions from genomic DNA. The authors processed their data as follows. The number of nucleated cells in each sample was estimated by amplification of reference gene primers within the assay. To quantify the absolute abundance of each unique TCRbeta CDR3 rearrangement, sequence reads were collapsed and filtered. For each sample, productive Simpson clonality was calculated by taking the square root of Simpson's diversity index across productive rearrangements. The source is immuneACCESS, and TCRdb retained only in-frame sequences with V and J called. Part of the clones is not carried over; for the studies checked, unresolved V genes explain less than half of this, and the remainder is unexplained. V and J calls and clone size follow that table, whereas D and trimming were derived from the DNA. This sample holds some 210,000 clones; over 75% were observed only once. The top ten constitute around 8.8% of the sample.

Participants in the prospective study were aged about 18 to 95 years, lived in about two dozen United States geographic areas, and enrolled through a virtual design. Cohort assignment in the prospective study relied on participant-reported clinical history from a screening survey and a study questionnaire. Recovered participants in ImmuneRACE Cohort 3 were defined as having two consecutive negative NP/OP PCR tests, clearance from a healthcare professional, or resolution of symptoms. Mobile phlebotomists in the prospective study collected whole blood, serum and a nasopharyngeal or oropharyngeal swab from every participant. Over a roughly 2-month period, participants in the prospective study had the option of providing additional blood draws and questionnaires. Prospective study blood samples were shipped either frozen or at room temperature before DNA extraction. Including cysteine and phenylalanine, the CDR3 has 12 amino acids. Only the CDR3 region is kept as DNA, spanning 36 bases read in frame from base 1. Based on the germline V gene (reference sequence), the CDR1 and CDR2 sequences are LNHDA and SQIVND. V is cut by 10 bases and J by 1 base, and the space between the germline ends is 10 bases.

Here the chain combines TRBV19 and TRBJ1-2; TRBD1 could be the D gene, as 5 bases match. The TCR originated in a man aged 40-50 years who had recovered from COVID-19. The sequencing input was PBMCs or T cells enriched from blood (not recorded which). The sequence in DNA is TGTGCCACCACAGGTGGTAACTATGGCTACACCTTC. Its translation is CATTGGNYGYTF.